The clone carrying this T cell receptor beta chain was detected many times. As yet, its antigen is unknown. The entry originates in a study of T cell repertoires in cytomegalovirus infection. About the study: Indicated by public TCR beta signatures were CMV infection and matching HLA type.

TCRdb analysed the reads with MiXCR anew, one entry per CDR3 protein. The data show about 310,000 distinct CDR3 sequences, with 15% to 20% seen just once and around 12% held by the top ten. Whole-study results and caveats: Predominance within the ex vivo response was attributable to HLA-C-restricted CMV-specific TCR beta clonotypes. Individuals carrying CMV plus the relevant HLA were identified by cumulative frequency of public TCR beta families.

The CDR3 is 15 amino acids. The germline V and J ends were trimmed by 5 bases and 3 bases, with 16 bases remaining between them. Germline lookup yields CDR1 SGHTA and CDR2 FQGNSA. V and J are TRBV7-2 and TRBJ1-1; D is possibly TRBD1 (5 bases). Sequencing was done on a sample of PBMCs. The clonotype was recovered from a human donor in good health (CMV status not recorded). Some clones in this sample may be carry-over from other donors' samples. CDR3 region: CASSPNMGRYTEAFF. The DNA for the CDR3 is TGTGCCAGCAGCCCCAACATGGGGCGGTACACTGAAGCTTTCTTT.